This is a list of T cell receptor beta chains from one sample in a study of tumor and adjacent non-tumor tissue in lung cancer. TCRdb re-called the multiplex PCR reads with MiXCR, one entry per CDR3 protein. The sample has 100,000 to 150,000 distinct CDR3 sequences, about 66% seen once; the top ten hold around 13%. Material: lung tumor tissue. The receptors were sampled from a man aged 25-45 years with non-small cell lung cancer. Both conserved end residues are part of each CDR3. The D gene is left open where the match is weak. Size tells how often a clone was seen (once, few, many) or the class of an expanded clone, and some rows leave it out.

length,J,D,size,V,CDR3,DNA
16,TRBJ2-7,NA,NA,TRBV20-1,CSARPLTTDSSYEQYF,TGCAGTGCTAGACCCTTAACGACAGACTCGTCCTACGAGCAGTACTTC
16,TRBJ2-5,NA,NA,TRBV11-2,CASSLDVESAQETQYF,TGTGCCAGCAGCTTAGATGTGGAGTCGGCTCAAGAGACCCAGTACTTC
15,TRBJ2-2,NA,few,TRBV18,CASSPSFANTGELSF,TGTGCCAGCTCACCTAGCTTCGCGAACACCGGGGAGCTGTCTTTT
14,TRBJ1-4,NA,few,TRBV24-1,CATRGPGVNEKLFF,TGTGCCACCAGGGGACCAGGGGTAAATGAAAAACTGTTTTTT
16,TRBJ2-1,NA,NA,TRBV11-2,CASSLGHTTGASEQSF,TGTGCCAGCAGCTTAGGGCACACAACTGGGGCCAGTGAGCAGTCCTTC
14,TRBJ1-4,NA,NA,TRBV6-2/TRBV6-3,CTSNTGAAGEKLFF,TGTACCAGCAACACGGGGGCCGCCGGCGAAAAACTGTTTTTT
12,TRBJ1-2,NA,few,TRBV11-2,CASSLNDYGYTF,TGTGCCAGCAGCTTAAATGACTATGGCTACACTTTC
15,TRBJ2-5,NA,many,TRBV10-3,CAISESMAEQETQYF,TGTGCCATCAGTGAGTCGATGGCAGAGCAAGAGACCCAGTACTTC
18,TRBJ2-7,NA,NA,TRBV20-1,CSARDTRVAGSHSYEQCF,TGCAGTGCTAGAGATACAAGAGTAGCTGGAAGCCACTCCTACGAGCAGTGCTTC
13,TRBJ1-1,NA,many,TRBV5-6,CASSLDRATEAFF,TGTGCCAGCAGCTTGGACAGGGCCACTGAAGCTTTCTTT
14,TRBJ2-4,NA,NA,TRBV5-4,CASSSRDGKNLQYF,TGTGCCAGCAGTTCACGGGACGGAAAAAACCTTCAGTACTTC
14,TRBJ2-7,NA,NA,TRBV7-9,CASSPTRTPYEQYF,TGTGCCAGCAGCCCGACTCGGACACCTTACGAGCAGTACTTC
12,TRBJ2-7,NA,NA,TRBV5-1,CASRAARFEQYF,TGCGCCAGCAGAGCCGCTAGGTTCGAGCAGTACTTC
13,TRBJ1-6,NA,NA,TRBV11-2,CANSLEHNSSLHF,TGTGCCAACAGCTTAGAACATAATTCATCCCTCCACTTT
14,TRBJ2-1,NA,NA,TRBV20-1,CSASYGVSYNEQFF,TGCAGTGCTAGCTACGGGGTCTCATACAATGAGCAGTTCTTC
13,TRBJ1-1,TRBD1,NA,TRBV12-3/TRBV12-4,CVSSRTGGTEAFF,TGTGTCAGCAGCCGGACAGGGGGGACTGAAGCTTTTTTT
15,TRBJ1-5,NA,few,TRBV4-1,CANSQDGLSNQPQHF,TGCGCCAACAGCCAAGATGGGCTTAGCAATCAGCCCCAGCATTTC
13,TRBJ2-4,NA,few,TRBV11-2,CASSLDRRNIRYF,TGTGCCAGCAGCTTAGATCGGCGAAACATTCGGTACTTC
17,TRBJ2-1,TRBD2,NA,TRBV12-5,CASGGGGWRNLSYEQFF,TGTGCTAGTGGTGGGGGGGGGTGGAGAAACTTGAGCTACGAGCAGTTCTTC
14,TRBJ2-3,NA,NA,TRBV6-4,CASSDSEGTDTQYF,TGTGCCAGCAGTGACTCGGAGGGCACAGATACGCAGTATTTT
14,TRBJ1-2,TRBD1,NA,TRBV20-1,CSATGTGDTSGYTF,TGCAGTGCTACTGGGACAGGGGATACTTCTGGCTACACCTTT
16,TRBJ1-3,NA,NA,TRBV4-3,CASSQEIFRAGNTIYF,TGCGCCAGCAGCCAAGAAATATTCAGGGCTGGAAACACCATATATTTT
15,TRBJ1-5,TRBD1,few,TRBV24-1,CATSARDRGDQPQHF,TGTGCCACCAGCGCCCGGGACAGGGGCGATCAGCCCCAGCATTTT
13,TRBJ2-7,NA,NA,TRBV11-3,CANSWWVGYEQYF,TGTGCCAACAGCTGGTGGGTGGGCTACGAGCAGTACTTC
15,TRBJ2-1,NA,NA,TRBV20-1,CSPRDHQVSYNEQSF,TGCAGTCCTAGAGACCATCAGGTCTCCTACAATGAGCAGTCCTTC
14,TRBJ2-1,NA,NA,TRBV11-2,CTSSPTRAWNEQFF,TGTACTAGCAGCCCCACCCGGGCGTGGAATGAGCAGTTCTTC
14,TRBJ2-2,NA,once,TRBV10-1,CVSSESYLSGELSF,TGCGTCAGCAGTGAGTCGTACTTGTCCGGAGAGCTGTCTTTT
14,TRBJ1-6,NA,many,TRBV12-3/TRBV12-4,CASRRTVNNSPLHF,TGTGCCAGCAGACGGACAGTCAATAATTCACCCCTCCACTTT
14,TRBJ2-5,NA,NA,TRBV11-2,CASSLIPGWETQYF,TGTGCCAGCAGCTTAATCCCAGGGTGGGAGACCCAGTACTTC
13,TRBJ1-5,NA,NA,TRBV7-2,CASSVGSHQPQHF,TGTGCCAGCAGTGTGGGGTCCCATCAGCCCCAGCATTTT
14,TRBJ2-2,TRBD1,many,TRBV12-5,CASGLWTGTGELFF,TGTGCTAGTGGTCTGTGGACAGGAACCGGGGAGCTGTTTTTT
14,TRBJ2-5,NA,NA,TRBV11-2,CASSLGRRVETQYF,TGTGCCAGCAGCTTAGGGCGGCGGGTGGAGACCCAGTACTTC
14,TRBJ1-2,TRBD1,NA,TRBV12-3/TRBV12-4,CASSFPTGECGYTF,TGTGCCAGCAGTTTTCCCACAGGGGAGTGTGGCTACACCTTC
13,TRBJ2-1,NA,NA,TRBV6-1,CASSEPWASEQCF,TGTGCCAGCAGTGAACCCTGGGCCAGTGAGCAGTGCTTC
13,TRBJ2-1,NA,once,TRBV29-1,CSVAPTENNEQFF,TGCAGCGTTGCCCCGACTGAAAACAATGAGCAGTTCTTC
16,TRBJ1-3,NA,NA,TRBV5-1,CASSLVTASSGNTIYF,TGCGCCAGCAGCTTGGTGACGGCCTCCTCTGGAAACACCATATATTTT
14,TRBJ2-7,NA,NA,TRBV24-1,CATSEGGTASEQYF,TGTGCCACCAGTGAAGGCGGGACCGCCAGCGAGCAGTACTTC
15,TRBJ2-1,NA,once,TRBV20-1,CGASLLGGSYNEQFF,TGCGGTGCTAGTTTACTAGGGGGGAGCTACAATGAGCAGTTCTTC
18,TRBJ1-2,NA,NA,TRBV4-1,CASSQDSTGTRSLYGYIF,TGCGCCAGCAGCCAGGACTCAACCGGGACAAGAAGTCTCTATGGCTACATCTTT
14,TRBJ2-7,TRBD2,NA,TRBV29-1,CSVTTSGSLYVQYF,TGCAGTGTCACGACTAGCGGGAGCCTATACGTGCAGTACTTC
17,TRBJ2-3,TRBD2,NA,TRBV11-2,CVSSLDALAGGSDTQYF,TGTGTCAGCAGCTTAGATGCTCTAGCGGGGGGATCGGATACGCAGTATTTT
16,TRBJ2-1,NA,NA,TRBV11-2,CVSSLYASASYIQQFF,TGTGTCAGCAGCTTATATGCTAGTGCGTCCTACATTCAGCAGTTCTTC
14,TRBJ2-3,TRBD1,NA,TRBV11-2,CASIPRTGTDTQYF,TGTGCCAGCATCCCACGGACAGGGACAGATACGCAGTATTTT
15,TRBJ2-7,TRBD2,NA,TRBV20-1,CSASEGASGSGEQYF,TGCAGTGCTAGTGAGGGGGCTAGCGGGAGTGGCGAGCAGTACTTC
14,TRBJ2-7,NA,NA,TRBV11-2,CTSSQGSYDYEQYF,TGTACCAGCAGCCAGGGATCCTACGACTACGAGCAGTACTTC
14,TRBJ2-7,NA,NA,TRBV4-3,CASSLLGGPYEQYF,TGCGCCAGCAGCCTTTTAGGGGGTCCCTACGAGCAGTACTTC
14,TRBJ2-1,NA,few,TRBV28,CASRWGPVGGEQFF,TGTGCCAGCAGGTGGGGGCCCGTCGGAGGTGAGCAGTTCTTC
16,TRBJ1-2,TRBD1,NA,TRBV11-2,CASSLDGTGGLYRYTF,TGTGCCAGCAGTTTGGATGGGACAGGGGGCCTCTATCGCTACACCTTC
12,TRBJ1-1,NA,NA,TRBV4-3,CASSQRVTGAFF,TGCGCCAGCAGCCAGAGGGTTACTGGAGCTTTCTTT
15,TRBJ2-7,NA,NA,TRBV11-2,CASSTPTGVSYEQYF,TGTGCCAGCAGCACCCCGACGGGAGTTTCCTACGAGCAGTACTTC
15,TRBJ1-5,NA,many,TRBV6-6,CASSTQGTGYQPQHF,TGTGCCAGCAGTACCCAGGGCACGGGGTATCAGCCCCAGCATTTT
13,TRBJ1-1,NA,medium-sized,TRBV12-5,CATRGESNTEAFF,TGTGCTACCCGGGGAGAGTCCAACACTGAAGCTTTCTTT